What follows is one T cell receptor (beta chain) and its context. Its specific antigen is unknown. The input lacks base qualities; no much larger clone sits a single base away. There are 13 amino acids in the CDR3, from cysteine to phenylalanine inclusive. Only the CDR3 region is kept as DNA, spanning 39 bases read in frame from base 1. Trimming at the junction amounts to 1 base on V and 0 bases on J, and the germline ends lie 3 bases apart. The CDR1 and CDR2 encoded by the germline V gene are SGHVS and FNYEAQ. The immunoSEQ Assay, a bias-controlled multiplex PCR, was used to amplify TCRbeta CDR3 regions from genomic DNA. The published analysis was carried out like this. Nucleated cell counts per sample were estimated from amplification of reference gene primers within the assay. To quantify the absolute abundance of each unique TCRbeta CDR3 rearrangement, sequence reads were collapsed and filtered. For each sample, productive Simpson clonality was calculated as the square root of Simpson's diversity index over productive rearrangements. The clones in this table, taken by TCRdb from immuneACCESS, are in-frame only. Not every clone is retained; where verified, under half of the shortfall comes from an unresolved V gene, and the cause of the rest is unknown. V, J and clone size derive from that table, while D and trimming were established from the DNA sequence. For this sample the table gives fewer than 300,000 clones, of which 81% were detected only once. 2.5% to 3% of the sample comes from the top ten.

The record originates from a study of blood T cell repertoires in COVID-19 (TCRdb year 2020). Regarding the research as a whole: The collaborator samples originated in the United States, Italy and Spain and spanned the acute and convalescent phases of COVID-19. The prospective study material was composed of cDNA or gDNA derived from T cells, B-cell-depleted T cells, or PBMCs. Subjects who had been exposed to COVID-19, were actively infected with it, or had recovered from it provided the deeply sampled blood TCRbeta repertoires that made up the dataset. The repertoires were released in a freely available public database intended as a resource for research on the immune response to SARS-CoV-2. Samples came from the ongoing ImmuneRACE study (first 160 participants) plus 1,254 subjects from 6 global collaborators. The sample metadata nearly always contained a de-identified subject ID, COVID-19 status, age in years and sex. Where available, HLA class I and class II types were obtained from metadata supplied by the sample provider rather than from assay-based typing.

General study outcomes and caveats: Clinical and demographic metadata were provided uncurated, with the amount varying by source and participant.

Collaborating institutions collected whole blood in K2EDTA tubes following their own protocols. For TCRbeta analysis, collaborators shipped samples as frozen whole blood, isolated PBMCs, or DNA extracted from either of those sample types. The chain was built from TRBV7-6 and TRBJ1-1; too little of a D gene remains to name it. Sequencing input: peripheral blood. The receptor was isolated from a woman aged 55-70 years with active or convalescent COVID-19. The DNA reads TGTGCCAGCAGCTTAGATATGAACACTGAAGCTTTCTTT. It codes for CASSLDMNTEAFF. This CDR3, with the reference TRBV7-6 and TRBJ1-1 proteins standing in past its ends, gives the full variable domain GAGVSQSPRYKVTKRGQDVALRCDPISGHVSLYWYRQALGQGPEFLTYFNYEAQQDKSGLPNDRFSAERPEGSISTLTIQRTEQRDSAMYRCASSLDMNTEAFFGQGTRLTVV.